The sequence of this T cell receptor beta chain was determined in a study of T cells in Graves' hyperthyroidism and ophthalmopathy. The germline V gene has CDR1 SGHTA and CDR2 FQGTGA. With 3 bases clipped from V and 3 bases from J, the junction kept 5 bases outside the gene matches. The CDR3 runs 15 residues. The TCR beta CDR3 regions underwent amplification using RNA transcripts as the source. Researchers ran a first-round RT-PCR on the TCR CDR3 using the HTBI primer set. TCRdb called the multiplex PCR reads again in MiXCR, with one record for every CDR3 protein. This sample has nearly 600,000 distinct CDR3 sequences; more than 13% occur once, and the top ten carry 6.5% to 9%.

Specimen: blood. This chain uses TRBV7-3 with TRBJ2-1; 7 bases line up with TRBD2. The sequence derives from a woman aged 18-29 years with Graves' ophthalmopathy. The CDR3 reads CASSLGGTNYNEQFF. As DNA, the CDR3 is TGTGCCAGCAGCTTGGGCGGGACTAACTACAATGAGCAGTTCTTC.